This is a list of T cell receptor beta chains from one sample in a study of blood T cell repertoires in COVID-19. Assay used: immunoSEQ multiplex PCR; TCRdb lists only in-frame clones, some missing. The sample gives around 130,000 clones, 84% of which show up once; more than 10% is in the top ten. Sequenced: peripheral blood. The receptors were sampled from a human donor in a cohort sampled during active COVID-19. CDR3s include the opening cysteine and the closing phenylalanine or tryptophan. A D gene is named only where the DNA matches it firmly. Not every row has a clone size; where given, it reads once, few, many or a size class.

- | TRBJ1-4 | TRBV7-9 | once | TGTGCCAGCAGCTTAGACGGGAATAATGAAAAACTGTTTTTT | CASSLDGNNEKLFF
TRBD1 | TRBJ2-7 | TRBV4-1 | - | TGCGCCAGCAGCCCAGGACAGGGTTGGAACGAGCAGTACTTC | CASSPGQGWNEQYF
TRBD2 | TRBJ2-1 | TRBV7-9 | - | TGTGCCAGCAGGGGAGCTAGCGGGGGTACGTACAATGAGCAGTTCTTC | CASRGASGGTYNEQFF
- | TRBJ2-7 | TRBV10-3 | once | TGTGCCATCAGTCACACAGGGAACGAGCAGTACTTC | CAISHTGNEQYF
TRBD1 | TRBJ1-2 | TRBV25-1 | - | TGTGCCAGCAGTTTAGGGGGCCCCGGGAACTATGGCTACACCTTC | CASSLGGPGNYGYTF
TRBD2 | TRBJ2-5 | TRBV2 | - | TGTGCCAGCAGCTCCGGGCGGGGGCAAGAGACCCAGTACTTC | CASSSGRGQETQYF
- | TRBJ2-2 | TRBV10-2 | - | TGCGCCAGCTCAGGGGTGGCCGGGGAGCTGTTTTTT | CASSGVAGELFF
- | TRBJ2-3 | TRBV4-1 | once | TGCGCCAGCAGCCAAGTTCTCACAGATACGCAGTATTTT | CASSQVLTDTQYF
TRBD2 | TRBJ2-3 | TRBV10-1 | - | TGCGCCAGCAGTTTTGCGGGGGGGCTCGATACGCAGTATTTT | CASSFAGGLDTQYF
TRBD1 | TRBJ2-7 | TRBV15 | - | TGTGCCACCAGCAGAAGACAGGGGGTAAGCGAGCAGTACTTC | CATSRRQGVSEQYF
TRBD2 | TRBJ2-3 | TRBV19 | - | TGTGCCAGTAGACAAGCGGGGGGTCCAGATACGCAGTATTTT | CASRQAGGPDTQYF
TRBD1 | TRBJ1-2 | TRBV15 | - | TGTGCCACCAGCAGACCCGGGACAGGGCCAGGCTACACCTTC | CATSRPGTGPGYTF
- | TRBJ2-7 | TRBV11-2 | - | TGTGCCAGCAGCTTAGAAATAGGACTGATCGAGCAGTACTTC | CASSLEIGLIEQYF
TRBD2 | TRBJ2-5 | TRBV6-2/TRBV6-3 | - | TGTGCCAGCAGCCCCCCTTGGGAAGCGGGGGTCCAAGAGACCCAGTACTTC | CASSPPWEAGVQETQYF
TRBD2 | TRBJ2-3 | TRBV30 | - | TGTGCCTGGAGGATAGCGGGGGGACCTCCCACCTCCATAGATACGCAGTATTTT | CAWRIAGGPPTSIDTQYF
- | TRBJ1-4 | TRBV7-9 | once | TGTGCCAGCACGTTGGGCGTAACTAATGAAAAACTGTTTTTT | CASTLGVTNEKLFF
- | TRBJ2-7 | TRBV9 | - | TGTGCCAGCAGCGTAGGCCGGGGAACCTACGAGCAGTACTTC | CASSVGRGTYEQYF
- | TRBJ1-2 | TRBV27 | - | TGTGCCAGCAGTTTACGGGGGGCGGTCTATGGCTACACCTTC | CASSLRGAVYGYTF
- | TRBJ2-7 | TRBV19 | - | TGTGCCAGTGGATTCAACAGGGCCTCCTACGAGCAGTACTTC | CASGFNRASYEQYF
TRBD1 | TRBJ1-1 | TRBV6-5 | - | TGTGCCAGCAGTAACCAGGGGGTAGCTTTCTTT | CASSNQGVAFF
- | TRBJ2-7 | TRBV13 | - | TGTGCCAGCAGCCCCCCTGGCGGGGCTGCCTCCTACGAGCAGTACTTC | CASSPPGGAASYEQYF
- | TRBJ1-5 | TRBV19 | - | TGTGCCAGTAGCTCCGCAGTCGAACGGGGACAGCCCCAGCATTTT | CASSSAVERGQPQHF
TRBD2 | TRBJ2-5 | TRBV7-3 | few | TGTGCCAGCAGCCCAGGACTAGCCGCGACCCAGTACTTC | CASSPGLAATQYF
- | TRBJ2-2 | TRBV6-4 | few | TGTGCCAGCAGTGAGGGACTGGGGCGCACCGGGGAGCTGTTTTTT | CASSEGLGRTGELFF
- | TRBJ1-5 | TRBV12-3/TRBV12-4 | - | TGTGCCAGCGGCGCGGGGGCAGGTCAGCCCCAGCATTTT | CASGAGAGQPQHF
- | TRBJ1-5 | TRBV18 | few | TGTGCCAGCTCACCTTCCAGCGGCGATCAGCCCCAGCATTTT | CASSPSSGDQPQHF
- | TRBJ2-5 | TRBV7-9 | - | TGTGCCAGCAGCCCTCCCCAAGAGACCCAGTACTTC | CASSPPQETQYF
- | TRBJ1-6 | TRBV4-1 | - | TGCGCCAGCAGCCAAGACACGGGTGAGAATAATTCACCCCTCCACTTT | CASSQDTGENNSPLHF
TRBD1 | TRBJ2-5 | TRBV5-4 | - | TGTGCCAGCAGCCCCGCGAGAAGCAGGGGGCAGGAGACCCAGTACTTC | CASSPARSRGQETQYF
TRBD1 | TRBJ2-7 | TRBV11-1 | - | TGTGCCAGCAGCCTCGACAGGGGGCTAGGGGAGCAGTACTTC | CASSLDRGLGEQYF
- | TRBJ1-1 | TRBV3-1/TRBV3-2 | - | TGTGCCAGCAGCCAAGAACGGGGGGGGAGGTTAGGGACTGAAGCTTTCTTT | CASSQERGGRLGTEAFF
TRBD1 | TRBJ1-4 | TRBV5-1 | - | TGCGCCAGCAGCTTCGGACAGGGTAATGAAAAACTGTTTTTT | CASSFGQGNEKLFF
- | TRBJ1-3 | TRBV30 | - | TGTGCCTGGAGCCCCGGGATCTCTGGAAACACCATATATTTT | CAWSPGISGNTIYF
TRBD1 | TRBJ2-7 | TRBV3-1/TRBV3-2 | - | TGTGCCAGCAGCCATTCCCAGGGACAGGGGATTTACGAGCAGTACTTC | CASSHSQGQGIYEQYF
TRBD2 | TRBJ2-5 | TRBV7-3 | - | TGTGCCAGCGGTCGAGCGGGGGGCCCACAAGAGACCCAGTACTTC | CASGRAGGPQETQYF
TRBD1 | TRBJ1-5 | TRBV6-5 | - | TGTGCCAGCAGGAAACAGGGGGGGGGTCAGCCCCAGCATTTT | CASRKQGGGQPQHF
TRBD2 | TRBJ2-1 | TRBV5-1 | - | TGCGCCAGCAGCTTAAGCGGGGGCGGAGAAGAGCAGTTCTTC | CASSLSGGGEEQFF
- | TRBJ2-6 | TRBV5-4 | few | TGTGCCAGCAGCTTGGCCGGCGGGGCCTTCTCTGGGGCCAACGTCCTGACTTTC | CASSLAGGAFSGANVLTF
TRBD2 | TRBJ2-4 | TRBV7-9 | - | TGTGCCAGCAGCTTAGTACTAGCGGGGGGACCTTTAGCCAAAAACATTCAGTACTTC | CASSLVLAGGPLAKNIQYF
TRBD1 | TRBJ1-5 | TRBV19 | - | TGTGCCACAAAGATACAGGGGACAAGCAATCAGCCCCAGCATTTT | CATKIQGTSNQPQHF
TRBD1 | TRBJ1-1 | TRBV6-5 | - | TGTGCCAGCAGTTACTTAGGTGGACAGGGGAATTCTGAAGCTTTCTTT | CASSYLGGQGNSEAFF
TRBD1 | TRBJ2-7 | TRBV19 | - | TGTGCCAGTAGTATCGGGCGAAGACAGGGGGCCTACGAGCAGTACTTC | CASSIGRRQGAYEQYF
- | TRBJ2-7 | TRBV30 | - | TGTGCCTGGAGCCCTCTTGGCGGCTACGAGCAGTACTTC | CAWSPLGGYEQYF
- | TRBJ1-1 | TRBV30 | - | TGTGCCTGGAGTCAATACAGGGACACTGAAGCTTTCTTT | CAWSQYRDTEAFF
TRBD2 | TRBJ2-7 | TRBV2 | - | TGTGCCAGCCTACCCCTTCGGACTAGCGGGGGGCCGTCCTACGAGCAGTACTTC | CASLPLRTSGGPSYEQYF
TRBD1 | TRBJ1-4 | TRBV5-1 | once | TGCGCCAGCAGCTTGATGGGGACAGGGGCTGAAAAACTGTTTTTT | CASSLMGTGAEKLFF
- | TRBJ1-2 | TRBV3-1/TRBV3-2 | - | TGTGCCAGCAGCCAAGGACTAATGGTAGGGCAGGAAAATAACTATGGCTACACCTTC | CASSQGLMVGQENNYGYTF
TRBD1 | TRBJ2-7 | TRBV27 | - | TGTGCCAGCAGTTCACAACCAACGGACAGGCCCTCCTACGAGCAGTACTTC | CASSSQPTDRPSYEQYF
- | TRBJ1-1 | TRBV7-9 | - | TGTGCCAGCAGCTTAGCGATGGGGGGAGAGGAAGCTTTCTTT | CASSLAMGGEEAFF
TRBD1 | TRBJ1-2 | TRBV6-6 | - | TGTGCCAGCAGTTATAAGGAGGGGGCGGACTATGGCTACACCTTC | CASSYKEGADYGYTF
- | TRBJ2-5 | TRBV2 | - | TGTGCCAGCAGTGAGGGGCTCGGAGAGACCCAGTACTTC | CASSEGLGETQYF
- | TRBJ1-1 | TRBV12-5 | - | TGTGCTAGTGGTTTGGTACCGGGGAACACTGAAGCTTTCTTT | CASGLVPGNTEAFF
TRBD2 | TRBJ2-7 | TRBV7-6 | - | TGTGCCAGCAGCTTAGATAGCGGGGGGGTCTACGAGCAGTACTTC | CASSLDSGGVYEQYF
- | TRBJ2-7 | TRBV30 | - | TGTGCCTGGTCGGGTACAGCGGCAGGACCCTACGAGCAGTACTTC | CAWSGTAAGPYEQYF
- | TRBJ2-5 | TRBV20-1 | - | TGCAGTGCTAATGAACTACTGGAGACCCAGTACTTC | CSANELLETQYF
- | TRBJ1-2 | TRBV11-2 | - | TGTGCCAGCAGCTTAGATATCTCGTCTACCTGGGGCTACACCTTC | CASSLDISSTWGYTF
- | TRBJ2-7 | TRBV18 | - | TGTGCCAGCTCAGAGCTTGGACAGTTCTACGAGCAGTACTTC | CASSELGQFYEQYF